This T cell receptor (beta chain) was obtained from a study of cytomegalovirus exposure and HLA in healthy donors. The CDR3 has 16 amino acids. Germline CDR1 is SGHNT and CDR2 is YENEEA. V gave up 5 bases and J gave up 5 bases, with 21 bases separating them. 60 Vbeta and 13 Jbeta primers were used in PCR. Libraries were prepared by immunoSEQ multiplex PCR; TCRdb keeps only in-frame clonotypes and omits some of them. Of tens of thousands of clones listed, less than 75% are singletons. Sequencing was performed on PBMCs. The sequence came from a man aged 25-40 years in good health and CMV-seronegative. V usage is TRBV11-3 and J usage is TRBJ2-5, with a weak D call TRBD2 (6 bases). The CDR3 sequence: CASSPNGRDSRETQYF. The CDR3 DNA reads as TGTGCCAGCAGCCCCAATGGCCGGGACTCCAGGGAGACCCAGTACTTC. Combining the CDR3 with reference TRBV11-3 and TRBJ2-5 gives the whole variable domain EAGVVQSPRYKIIEKKQPVAFWCNPISGHNTLYWYLQNLGQGPELLIRYENEEAVDDSQLPKDRFSAERLKGVDSTLKIQPAELGDSAVYLCASSPNGRDSRETQYFGPGTRLLVL.